This T cell receptor (beta chain) was found in a study of OX40 agonist ivuxolimab in advanced cancers. The study's findings and limits: Clonal expansion by week 6 occurred in CD4+ and CD8+ blood T cells (at 0.1 to 3.0 mg/kg).

Sampled blood was obtained at baseline, cycle 4 day 1, and cycle 7 day 1. A remark on this clone: Its matching antigen is unknown.

Repertoires were generated with immunoSEQ multiplex PCR, while TCRdb's copy carries only in-frame clones and drops some. The sample yields tens of thousands of clones, roughly 80% seen once. Source: CD4+ or CD8+ T cells sorted from blood, taken in a trial of the OX40 agonist ivuxolimab. The receptor's source is an adult with an advanced solid tumor such as melanoma, head and neck, liver or kidney cancer.

CDR3 sequence reads: CASSAINYGYTF. As DNA, the CDR3 is TGTGCCAGCTCGGCGATTAACTATGGCTACACCTTC. This chain links TRBV6-5 with TRBJ1-2; D is uncertain. Germline CDR1 is MNHEY and CDR2 is SVGAGI. The V and J ends lost 8 bases and 1 base respectively, with 8 bases between them. This CDR3 spans 12 amino acids.